Shown below are 20 T cell receptor beta chains from a single sample sequenced in a study of cytomegalovirus exposure and HLA in healthy donors. Vbeta (60) and Jbeta (13) primers were used in the PCR. Repertoires were generated with immunoSEQ multiplex PCR, while TCRdb's copy carries only in-frame clones and drops some. This table has about 140,000 clones, 77% appearing once. Input material: PBMCs. These receptors all stem from a man between 25 and 39 years old in good health and CMV-seronegative.

The rearrangement uses TRBV10-1 and TRBJ2-3; TRBD2 agrees at 7 bases. Germline V CDR1 and CDR2: WNHNN, SYGVQD (reference sequence). The CDR3 consists of 15 residues. Germline trimming cut 6 bases from V and 3 bases from J; bases unmatched to any gene: 9. This CDR3 reads CASSLGGTRTDTQYF. DNA of the CDR3: TGCGCCAGCAGCCTGGGGGGGACTCGTACAGATACGCAGTATTTT.

The chain couples TRBV7-9 to TRBJ2-7; D remains ambiguous. Trimming stripped 5 bases from V and 3 bases from J, with 11 bases between. The CDR3 is made up of 13 amino acids. Germline assignment: CDR1 SEHNR and CDR2 FQNEAQ (reference sequence). This chain's CDR3 is CASSPQTYYEQYF. CDR3 nucleotides: TGTGCCAGCAGCCCCCAGACTTACTACGAGCAGTACTTC.

This chain links TRBV5-1 with TRBJ2-2; 7 nucleotides line up with TRBD1. Trimming took 9 bases from V and 3 from J; bases not matched to a gene: 5. CDR1 is SGHRS and CDR2 is YFSETQ in the germline V gene. CDR3 size: 13 residues. CDR3 residues: CATKTGDTGELFF. The CDR3 nucleotides read TGCGCCACCAAAACAGGGGACACCGGGGAGCTGTTTTTT.

The chain uses TRBV27 and TRBJ2-1; 13 bases agree with TRBD2. The junction had 8 bases not matched to a gene; V was cut back by 2 bases and J by 4 bases. The CDR3 totals 18 residues. Per germline, CDR1 MNHEY and CDR2 SMNVEV (reference sequence). Written as DNA, the CDR3 is TGTGCCAGCAGTTTAGGGACTAGCGGGGCCGTTAGGTACAATGAGCAGTTCTTC. This gives the protein CASSLGTSGAVRYNEQFF.

The chain joins TRBV29-1 to TRBJ2-5; possible D gene TRBD1, 6 bases. Germline CDR1 SQVTM, CDR2 ANQGSEA. V was shortened by 7 bases and J by 5 bases, with 17 bases between the two germline ends. The CDR3 runs 13 residues. This CDR3 reads CSAKRQVRETQYF. The CDR3 DNA reads TGCAGCGCCAAAAGACAGGTCCGGGAGACCCAGTACTTC.

This chain connects TRBV10-3 to TRBJ2-5, with 10 bases lining up with TRBD2. Germline CDR1 and CDR2: ENHRY and SYGVKD. The CDR3 runs 14 residues. V dropped 10 bases and J dropped 5; count of bases not matched to a gene: 10. The CDR3 loop is CASVPSGSMETQYF. The CDR3 DNA sequence: TGTGCCAGCGTCCCTAGCGGGAGTATGGAGACCCAGTACTTC.

The rearrangement links TRBV4-1 to TRBJ1-2; D might be TRBD1 (6 bases). Trimming stripped 3 bases from V and 6 bases from J, with 11 bases between. CDR3 length: 13 amino acids. The germline V gene encodes CDR1 MGHRA and CDR2 YSYEKL. CDR3 region: CASSHYRADGYTF. DNA of the CDR3: TGCGCCAGCAGCCACTACAGGGCCGATGGCTACACCTTC.

This clone was seen more than once but under ten times. The gene calls are TRBV4-2 and TRBJ2-7, with 11 bases aligning to TRBD2. Germline V CDR1 and CDR2: LGHNA, YNFKEQ. CDR3 size: 15 residues. V shed 6 bases and J 3 bases; nucleotides not matched to a gene: 7. Here the CDR3 reads CASRDGTSGNYEQYF. The CDR3 DNA reads as TGTGCCAGCAGAGACGGGACTAGCGGAAACTACGAGCAGTACTTC.

This clone was seen just once. The V call is TRBV9, the J call TRBJ2-1; 10 bases are a match to TRBD2. Germline CDR1 and CDR2: SGDLS and YYNGEE. The trim removed 0 bases at V and 10 bases at J, leaving 13 bases unmatched. The CDR3 length is 17 residues. CDR3 protein: CASSVALGLASDIEQFF. CDR3 coding DNA: TGTGCCAGCAGCGTAGCGTTGGGACTAGCGTCCGACATCGAGCAGTTCTTC.

CDR3 loop: CASSPGKYGYTF. The CDR3 nucleotides read TGTGCCAGCAGCCCAGGCAAATATGGCTACACCTTC. The V call is TRBV13, the J call TRBJ1-2; no clear D. Trimming shortened V by 5 bases and J by 5 bases, and 9 bases separated the two germline ends. The CDR3 totals 12 residues. Looked up from germline, CDR1 is PRHDT and CDR2 is FYEKMQ (reference sequence).

This clone occurred once. The rearrangement uses TRBV4-2 and TRBJ2-1; 15 bases map to TRBD2. This CDR3 contains 20 residues. Germline CDR1 LGHNA, CDR2 YNFKEQ. Germline trimming cut 1 base from V and 1 base from J; bases unmatched to any gene: 8. As DNA, the CDR3 is TGTGCCAGCAGCCAAGTTATGGGACTAGCGGGGGGATCATCCTACAATGAGCAGTTCTTC. Amino acids: CASSQVMGLAGGSSYNEQFF.

This clone was seen only a few times. The V gene is TRBV10-3, the J gene TRBJ2-7, with D perhaps TRBD1 (6 bases). V gave up 0 bases and J gave up 3 bases, with 12 bases separating them. Germline V gene data show CDR1 as ENHRY and CDR2 as SYGVKD. The CDR3 contains 15 residues. The CDR3 reads CAISESGTLRYEQYF. The CDR3 DNA follows: TGTGCCATCAGTGAGTCTGGGACACTTCGCTACGAGCAGTACTTC.

The CDR3 DNA follows: TGTGCCATCAGCCTAGCGGGGCAAGAGACCCAGTACTTC. Translation gives CAISLAGQETQYF. The genes are TRBV10-3 and TRBJ2-5; 9 nucleotides agree with TRBD2. Germline loops: CDR1 ENHRY, CDR2 SYGVKD. The CDR3 has 13 amino acids. J was trimmed by 2 bases and V by 6 bases; bases with no gene match: 1.

The chain is built from TRBV5-1 and TRBJ2-1; D possibly corresponds to TRBD2 (7 bases). The V gene's germline CDR1 is SGHRS and CDR2 YFSETQ. The length of the CDR3 is 12 residues. V gave up 3 bases and J gave up 10 bases, with 11 bases separating them. The CDR3, as DNA: TGCGCCAGCAGCTGGGGGGGGCTGGAGCAGTTCTTC. Protein: CASSWGGLEQFF.

This chain links TRBV6-5 with TRBJ1-2; 9 nucleotides align to TRBD1. Germline V lookup: CDR1 MNHEY, CDR2 SVGAGI. Unmatched junction bases numbered 7, after V lost 0 bases and J lost 8 bases. The CDR3 contains 15 residues. CDR3 in amino acids: CASSYSGTGIGGYTF. In DNA form, the CDR3 reads TGTGCCAGCAGTTACTCGGGGACAGGGATTGGAGGCTACACCTTC.

This chain links TRBV10-1 with TRBJ2-5; TRBD1 aligns across 7 bases. The end of the DNA fits TRBJ2-7 better, so the J call may be wrong. The CDR3 runs 13 residues. Germline V CDR1 and CDR2: WNHNN, SYGVQD (reference sequence). The CDR3 bases are TGCGCCAGCAGTGATTACAGGGGCTACGAGCAGTACTTC. Translating gives CASSDYRGYEQYF.

The genes are TRBV5-1 and TRBJ1-1; 9 bases line up with TRBD1. The CDR3 has 15 residues. Germline CDR1 is SGHRS and CDR2 is YFSETQ. Losses at the gene ends were 4 bases for V and 4 bases for J; bases not matched to a gene: 8. In DNA, the CDR3 is TGCGCCAGCAGCCGCGTACAGGGGGCGCTCACTGAAGCTTTCTTT. As protein: CASSRVQGALTEAFF.

This clone was counted a few times. At the DNA level, this CDR3 is encoded by other sequences in the same sample as well. The chain carries TRBV6-5 and TRBJ1-1; no clear D. Trimming pared 0 bases from V and 1 base from J, leaving 6 bases between. CDR3 length: 14 amino acids. Germline CDR1 reads MNHEY; CDR2 reads SVGAGI. The CDR3 coding sequence is TGTGCCAGCAGTTACTCGAGGAGGAACACTGAAGCTTTCTTT. This gives the protein CASSYSRRNTEAFF.

The genes are TRBV28 and TRBJ2-6; D unclear. Looked up from germline, CDR1 is MDHEN and CDR2 is SYDVKM. The CDR3 covers 16 residues. The germline V and J ends were trimmed by 6 bases and 0 bases, with 12 bases remaining between them. CDR3 sequence: CASSPLSDSGANVLTF. The CDR3 DNA follows: TGTGCCAGCAGCCCTCTCTCAGACTCTGGGGCCAACGTCCTGACTTTC.

The CDR3 sequence is CAWRTSGNTGELFF. In nucleotides, the CDR3 is TGTGCCTGGAGGACTAGCGGGAACACCGGGGAGCTGTTTTTT. The chain combines TRBV30 with TRBJ2-2; 9 nucleotides match TRBD2. The germline CDR1 and CDR2 sequences are GTSNPN and SVGIG (reference sequence). The CDR3 consists of 14 residues. With 3 bases clipped from V and 1 base from J, the junction kept 0 bases outside the gene matches.